The clone carrying this T cell receptor (beta chain) was counted once. Its antigen is as yet unknown. This entry comes from a study of cytomegalovirus exposure and HLA in healthy donors. Overall study context: Samples from HLA-typed donors yielded some 85 million unique TCRs in an early data release. Findings and limits, study-wide: A few chains tied to CMV proved CMV antigen-specific in vitro.

The ends lost 0 bases at V and 12 bases at J; junction bases unmatched: 14. The germline V gene has CDR1 LNHNV and CDR2 YYDKDF (reference sequence). This CDR3 spans 17 amino acids. The PCR made use of 60 Vbeta and 13 Jbeta primers. Assay used: immunoSEQ multiplex PCR; TCRdb lists only in-frame clones, some missing. The sample includes roughly 36,000 clones, about 80% seen only once; the top ten take roughly 6%. The chain recombines TRBV15 with TRBJ1-6; TRBD1 matches 7 bases. The sequence was collected from a male donor in good health and CMV-seronegative. The sequenced material came from PBMCs. CDR3 residues: CATSRDGGGQVRGPLHF. The CDR3 DNA is TGTGCCACCAGCAGAGATGGAGGGGGCCAGGTTAGAGGACCCCTCCACTTT.